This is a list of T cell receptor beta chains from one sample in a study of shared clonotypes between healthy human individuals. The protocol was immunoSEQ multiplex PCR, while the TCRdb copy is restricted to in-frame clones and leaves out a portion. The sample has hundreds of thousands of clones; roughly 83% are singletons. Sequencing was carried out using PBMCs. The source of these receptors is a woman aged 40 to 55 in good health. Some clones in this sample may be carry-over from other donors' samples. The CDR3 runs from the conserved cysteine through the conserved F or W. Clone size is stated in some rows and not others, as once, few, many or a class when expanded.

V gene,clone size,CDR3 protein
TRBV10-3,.,CAISESQGGRAYNEQFF
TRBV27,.,CASSRQGATNEKLFF
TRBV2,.,CASCLTHGVGTEAFF
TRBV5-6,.,CASSVVTGYYGYTF
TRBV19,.,CASRDWRSPVTNYGYTF
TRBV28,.,CASSLARNYGYTF
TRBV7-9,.,CASSLIRASTNYGYTF
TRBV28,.,CASSFRGPGQETQYF
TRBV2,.,CASGGRGTDTQYF
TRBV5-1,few,CASSTDRSTEAFF
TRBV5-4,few,CASSLVGANVLTF
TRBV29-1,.,CSVDDRGNTEAFF
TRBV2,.,CASSVRPNEKLFF
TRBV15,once,CATSRGTTANTEAFF
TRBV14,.,CASSQDYRRQVTGEQFF
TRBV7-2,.,CASSFGARETQYF
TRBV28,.,CASSTQQGNNQETQYF
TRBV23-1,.,CASSHPGRTDQGPQHF
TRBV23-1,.,CAAAKGQGRNEQFF
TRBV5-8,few,CASSLRREAGELFF
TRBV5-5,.,CASSLYWGPQPQHF
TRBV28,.,CASSPPRREFSDTQYF
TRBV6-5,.,CASSYSRDEQYF
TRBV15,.,CATSRDWHEQYF
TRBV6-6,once,CASRGDGSSYEQYF
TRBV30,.,CAWSKGIDNEQFF
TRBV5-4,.,CASSLAVRTGGLGSYEQYF
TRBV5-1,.,CASRGAGEGVGQFF
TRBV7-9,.,CASSLPLGGGEQFF
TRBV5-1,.,CASSPSRGRVDTEAFF